These T cell receptor beta chains were read from a single sample in a study of blood T cell repertoires in COVID-19. Data came from immunoSEQ multiplex PCR; TCRdb stores just in-frame clones and leaves some out. The repertoire includes more than 85,000 clones, about 91% of them detected once, and about 4% sits in the top ten. Source material: peripheral blood. These receptors originate from a man between 18 and 35 years old with acute or convalescent COVID-19. The CDR3 runs from the conserved cysteine through the conserved F or W. The D gene is left open where the match is weak. A row's size may be missing; if present it is once, few, many or a size class.

cdr3_aa cdr3_nt d_call clone_size j_call v_call cdr3_length
CASSEGPPSSYEQYF TGTGCCAGCAGTGAAGGTCCTCCCAGCTCCTACGAGCAGTACTTC . . TRBJ2-7 TRBV2 15
CASTSIDRGSNQPQHF TGTGCCAGTACCTCAATCGACAGGGGAAGCAATCAGCCCCAGCATTTT TRBD1 . TRBJ1-5 TRBV19 16
CASSEQGGWETQYF TGTGCCAGCAGTGAACAAGGAGGGTGGGAGACCCAGTACTTC . . TRBJ2-5 TRBV6-1 14
CASAVGQINSPLHF TGTGCCAGCGCCGTGGGACAGATCAATTCACCCCTCCACTTT TRBD1 once TRBJ1-6 TRBV27 14
CASSRQPNTGELFF TGTGCCAGTAGTAGACAGCCTAACACCGGGGAGCTGTTTTTT . . TRBJ2-2 TRBV19 14
CASSKGGVKDSVRGYTF TGTGCCAGTAGTAAGGGGGGGGTTAAGGACAGCGTTCGTGGCTACACCTTC . once TRBJ1-2 TRBV19 17
CASSAGQAGKNYGYTF TGTGCCAGCAGCGCTGGACAGGCGGGAAAAAACTATGGCTACACCTTC TRBD1 . TRBJ1-2 TRBV11-2 16
CASSLAGIGGYTF TGCGCCAGCAGCTTGGCAGGGATAGGTGGCTACACCTTC . once TRBJ1-2 TRBV5-1 13
CASSWTVNTEAFF TGTGCCAGCAGTTGGACAGTGAACACTGAAGCTTTCTTT . . TRBJ1-1 TRBV12-3/TRBV12-4 13
CASSAVSGGRRYEQYF TGTGCCAGTAGCGCAGTCTCGGGGGGGCGCCGGTACGAGCAGTACTTC TRBD2 . TRBJ2-7 TRBV19 16
CASSTPPRTGQSREKLFF TGTGCCAGCAGCACCCCACCTCGGACAGGGCAAAGTCGGGAAAAACTGTTTTTT TRBD1 . TRBJ1-4 TRBV11-3 18
CASSQGNGVWPQHF TGTGCCAGCAGCCAAGGGAACGGAGTGTGGCCCCAGCATTTT . . TRBJ1-5 TRBV3-1/TRBV3-2 14
CASPQTGGRRNIQYF TGCGCCAGCCCTCAAACGGGAGGGAGAAGAAACATTCAGTACTTC TRBD2 . TRBJ2-4 TRBV23-1 15
CASSPGDQPQHF TGTGCCAGCAGTCCCGGGGATCAGCCCCAGCATTTT . . TRBJ1-5 TRBV27 12
CASSFWPGTKGYTF TGTGCCAGCAGCTTCTGGCCAGGCACAAAAGGCTACACCTTC . . TRBJ1-2 TRBV5-4 14
CASSLEGTVNNSPLHF TGTGCCAGCAGCTTAGAGGGCACGGTTAATAATTCACCCCTCCACTTT . . TRBJ1-6 TRBV11-2 16
CAWSAGLNQPQHF TGTGCCTGGAGTGCCGGACTGAATCAGCCCCAGCATTTT . . TRBJ1-5 TRBV30 13
CASSSGQGKYGYTF TGTGCCAGCAGTTCCGGACAGGGGAAGTATGGCTACACCTTC TRBD1 . TRBJ1-2 TRBV28 14
CATSDSGHEYGYTF TGTGCCACCAGTGACTCCGGACATGAATATGGCTACACCTTC . once TRBJ1-2 TRBV24-1 14
CASSSFSSPNSPLHF TGTGCCAGCAGTTCATTCAGTTCCCCAAATTCACCCCTCCACTTT . . TRBJ1-6 TRBV6-5 15
CASSYDLAGTTGELFF TGTGCCAGCAGTTACGACCTAGCCGGAACCACCGGGGAGCTGTTTTTT . . TRBJ2-2 TRBV6-5 16
CASSIGEGLSPYEQYF TGTGCCAGTAGTATCGGGGAGGGCCTTTCCCCCTACGAGCAGTACTTC TRBD2 . TRBJ2-7 TRBV19 16
CASSVDSSGYGYTF TGTGCCAGCAGCGTAGATTCTTCCGGCTATGGCTACACCTTC . once TRBJ1-2 TRBV9 14
CASSPRSLEQNIQYF TGTGCCAGCAGTCCACGGTCCTTAGAGCAAAACATTCAGTACTTC . . TRBJ2-4 TRBV2 15
CASSTDRLNTEAFF TGTGCCAGCAGTACGGACAGGTTGAACACTGAAGCTTTCTTT TRBD1 . TRBJ1-1 TRBV6-2/TRBV6-3 14
CASSQVLRGRAGYEQYF TGTGCCAGCAGCCAAGTGCTACGCGGGAGGGCCGGCTACGAGCAGTACTTC TRBD2 . TRBJ2-7 TRBV3-1/TRBV3-2 17
CASSIRKSSYNSPLHF TGTGCCAGTAGTATCAGGAAGAGCTCCTATAATTCACCCCTCCACTTT . . TRBJ1-6 TRBV19 16
CASSLGQMAEAFF TGTGCCAGCAGTTTGGGACAGATGGCTGAAGCTTTCTTT TRBD1 . TRBJ1-1 TRBV27 13
CASSLGTGRYNEQFF TGTGCCAGCAGTTTAGGGACAGGTCGTTACAATGAGCAGTTCTTC TRBD1 . TRBJ2-1 TRBV28 15
CAIRQGASYEQYF TGTGCCATTAGACAGGGGGCCTCCTACGAGCAGTACTTC TRBD1 . TRBJ2-7 TRBV6-5 13
CASRRGGTPYEQYF TGTGCCAGCAGGCGGGGAGGGACCCCCTACGAGCAGTACTTC TRBD2 . TRBJ2-7 TRBV14 14
CASRDNSWTTEAFF TGTGCCAGCAGGGACAATTCATGGACCACTGAAGCTTTCTTT . . TRBJ1-1 TRBV14 14
CASSPRMGQGNYEQYF TGTGCCAGCAGCCCGAGGATGGGACAGGGAAACTACGAGCAGTACTTC TRBD1 . TRBJ2-7 TRBV14 16
CASSSDRDQNTEAFF TGCGCCAGCAGCTCGGACAGGGATCAAAACACTGAAGCTTTCTTT TRBD1 . TRBJ1-1 TRBV5-1 15
CASSFELSGTGEFNTEAFF TGTGCCAGCAGCTTCGAACTATCCGGGACAGGGGAATTTAACACTGAAGCTTTCTTT TRBD1 . TRBJ1-1 TRBV7-9 19
CASSSAFASNQSQHF TGTGCCAGCAGTAGTGCGTTCGCTAGCAATCAGTCCCAGCATTTT . . TRBJ1-5 TRBV2 15
CSGGQEYGYTF TGCAGCGGAGGACAGGAGTATGGCTACACCTTC TRBD1 . TRBJ1-2 TRBV29-1 11
CASSLRTGGEQETQYF TGCGCCAGCAGCTTGCGGACAGGGGGCGAACAAGAGACCCAGTACTTC TRBD1 . TRBJ2-5 TRBV5-1 16
CASSVGLAGARNEQFF TGTGCCAGCAGCGTAGGCTTAGCGGGAGCTCGCAATGAGCAGTTCTTC TRBD2 . TRBJ2-1 TRBV9 16
CASSLVGTGVQPQHF TGTGCCAGCAGCTTGGTGGGGACAGGGGTCCAGCCCCAGCATTTT TRBD1 . TRBJ1-5 TRBV5-5 15
CASSLATTGQGGTLHF TGCGCCAGCAGCTTGGCCACCACCGGACAGGGGGGAACCCTCCACTTT TRBD1 . TRBJ1-6 TRBV5-1 16
CASTSPRGLGEKLFF TGTGCCAGTACCTCACCGAGGGGGCTCGGGGAAAAACTGTTTTTT TRBD1 . TRBJ1-4 TRBV19 15
CASSQEFLAGMEQFF TGCGCCAGCAGCCAAGAGTTCCTAGCGGGAATGGAGCAGTTCTTC TRBD2 . TRBJ2-1 TRBV4-1 15
CASSQGLAGYNEQFF TGTGCCAGCAGCCAAGGACTAGCGGGGTACAATGAGCAGTTCTTC TRBD2 . TRBJ2-1 TRBV6-6 15
CASSVGLAGHNEQFF TGTGCCAGCAGCGTAGGTCTAGCGGGACACAATGAGCAGTTCTTC TRBD2 . TRBJ2-1 TRBV9 15
CASSQRTSGSGELFF TGTGCCAGCAGTCAAAGGACTAGCGGGTCCGGGGAGCTGTTTTTT TRBD2 . TRBJ2-2 TRBV7-9 15
CASSTSFGGEREKLFF TGTGCCAGCAGTACCTCCTTCGGGGGGGAGCGGGAAAAACTGTTTTTT . . TRBJ1-4 TRBV27 16
CASKTGSVYEQYF TGTGCCAGCAAGACAGGGAGCGTCTACGAGCAGTACTTC TRBD1 . TRBJ2-7 TRBV2 13